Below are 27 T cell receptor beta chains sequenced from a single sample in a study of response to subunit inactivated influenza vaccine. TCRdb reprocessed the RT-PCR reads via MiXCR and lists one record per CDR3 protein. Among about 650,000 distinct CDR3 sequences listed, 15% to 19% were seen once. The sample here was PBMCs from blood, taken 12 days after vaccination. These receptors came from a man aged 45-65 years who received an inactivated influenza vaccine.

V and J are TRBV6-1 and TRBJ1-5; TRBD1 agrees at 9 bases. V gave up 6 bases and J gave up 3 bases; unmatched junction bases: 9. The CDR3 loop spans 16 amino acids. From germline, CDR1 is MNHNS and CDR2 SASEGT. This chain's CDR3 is CASRPKQGATNQPQHF. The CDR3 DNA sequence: TGTGCCAGCAGGCCAAAACAGGGGGCGACCAATCAGCCCCAGCATTTT.

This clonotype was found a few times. CDR3 nucleotide sequence: TGTGCCAGCAGTGGTACCGGGACGTTGAATGAGCAGTTCTTC. It specifies CASSGTGTLNEQFF. The V gene is TRBV7-9, the J gene TRBJ2-1; D may be TRBD1 or TRBD2 (5 bases each). Germline loops: CDR1 SEHNR, CDR2 FQNEAQ (reference sequence). The CDR3 consists of 14 residues. V was cut by 6 bases and J by 7 bases, with 16 bases left in between.

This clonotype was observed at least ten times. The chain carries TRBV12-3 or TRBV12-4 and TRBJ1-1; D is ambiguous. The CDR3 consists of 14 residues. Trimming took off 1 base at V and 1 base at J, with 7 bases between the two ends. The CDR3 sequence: CASSLDSENTEAFF. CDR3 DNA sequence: TGTGCCAGCAGTTTAGACAGCGAGAACACTGAAGCTTTCTTT.

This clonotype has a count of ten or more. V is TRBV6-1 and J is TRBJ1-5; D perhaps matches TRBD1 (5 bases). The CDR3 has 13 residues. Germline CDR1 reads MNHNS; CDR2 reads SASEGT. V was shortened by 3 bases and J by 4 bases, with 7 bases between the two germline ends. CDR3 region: CASSDRANQPQHF. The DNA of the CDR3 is TGTGCCAGCAGTGACAGGGCTAATCAGCCCCAGCATTTT.

Here the CDR3 reads CASSLERMNTEAFF. CDR3 nucleotide sequence: TGTGCCAGCAGCTTAGAACGGATGAACACTGAAGCTTTCTTT. The gene calls are TRBV7-9 and TRBJ1-1; D is undetermined. From germline, CDR1 is SEHNR and CDR2 FQNEAQ (reference sequence). The ends were cut back, 1 base at V and 0 bases at J, with 6 bases in the middle. The length of the CDR3 is 14 residues.

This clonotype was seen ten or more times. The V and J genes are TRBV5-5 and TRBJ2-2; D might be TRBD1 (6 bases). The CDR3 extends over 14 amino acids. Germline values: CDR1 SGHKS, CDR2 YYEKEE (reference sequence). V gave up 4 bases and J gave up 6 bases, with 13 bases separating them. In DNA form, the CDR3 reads TGTGCCAGCAGCCCCGACAGGTTTTCCGGGGAGCTGTTTTTT. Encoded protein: CASSPDRFSGELFF.

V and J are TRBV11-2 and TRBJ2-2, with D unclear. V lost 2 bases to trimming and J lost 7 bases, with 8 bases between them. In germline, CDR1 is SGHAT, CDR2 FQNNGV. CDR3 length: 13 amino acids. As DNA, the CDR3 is TGTGCCAGCAGCTTAATGAGTAACGGGGAGCTGTTTTTT. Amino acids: CASSLMSNGELFF.

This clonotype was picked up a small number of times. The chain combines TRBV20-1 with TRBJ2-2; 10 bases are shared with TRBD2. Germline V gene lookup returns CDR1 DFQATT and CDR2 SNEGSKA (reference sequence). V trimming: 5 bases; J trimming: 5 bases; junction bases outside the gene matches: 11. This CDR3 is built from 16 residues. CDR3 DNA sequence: TGCAGTGCTCTCGATGAGCGGGAGGGGGTTACCGGGGAGCTGTTTTTT. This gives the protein CSALDEREGVTGELFF.

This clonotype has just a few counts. The CDR3 protein is CASSPRLAEHTGELFF. CDR3 DNA: TGTGCCAGCAGCCCGCGACTAGCGGAGCACACCGGGGAGCTGTTTTTT. The chain recombines TRBV28 with TRBJ2-2, with 9 bases identical to TRBD2. The CDR3 sequence is 16 residues long. J lost 3 bases, V lost 6 bases, and 8 bases had no gene match. The germline gives CDR1 MDHEN, CDR2 SYDVKM.

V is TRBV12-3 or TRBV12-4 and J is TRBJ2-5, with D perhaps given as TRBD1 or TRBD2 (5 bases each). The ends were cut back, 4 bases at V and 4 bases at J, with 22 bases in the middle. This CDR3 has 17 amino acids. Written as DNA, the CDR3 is TGTGCCAGCAGTTCGCGAAAGGGACCGCCGCCACGAGAGACCCAGTACTTC. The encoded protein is CASSSRKGPPPRETQYF.

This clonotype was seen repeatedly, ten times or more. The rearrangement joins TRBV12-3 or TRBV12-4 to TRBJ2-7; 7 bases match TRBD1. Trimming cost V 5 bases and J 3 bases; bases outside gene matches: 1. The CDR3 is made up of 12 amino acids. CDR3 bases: TGTGCCAGCAGTAGGGACAGCTACGAGCAGTACTTC. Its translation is CASSRDSYEQYF.

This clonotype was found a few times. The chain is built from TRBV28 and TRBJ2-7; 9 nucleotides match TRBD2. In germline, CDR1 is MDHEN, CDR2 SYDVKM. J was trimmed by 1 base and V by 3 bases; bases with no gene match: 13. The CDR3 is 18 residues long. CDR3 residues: CASSFMFKRTSVSYEQYF. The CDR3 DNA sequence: TGTGCCAGCAGTTTCATGTTTAAACGGACTAGCGTTTCCTACGAGCAGTACTTC.

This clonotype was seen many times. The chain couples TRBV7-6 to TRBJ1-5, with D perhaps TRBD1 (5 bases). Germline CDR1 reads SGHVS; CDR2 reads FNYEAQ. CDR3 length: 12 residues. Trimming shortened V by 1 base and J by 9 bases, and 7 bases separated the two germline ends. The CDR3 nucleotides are TGTGCCAGCAGCTTAGGCCAGGGGCCCCAGCATTTT. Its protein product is CASSLGQGPQHF.

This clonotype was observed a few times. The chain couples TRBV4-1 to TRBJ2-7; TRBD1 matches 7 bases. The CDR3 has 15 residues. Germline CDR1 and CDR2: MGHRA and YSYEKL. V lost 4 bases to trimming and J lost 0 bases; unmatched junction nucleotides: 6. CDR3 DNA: TGCGCCAGCAGCCTTTATCCAGGGGGCTCCTACGAGCAGTACTTC. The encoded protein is CASSLYPGGSYEQYF.

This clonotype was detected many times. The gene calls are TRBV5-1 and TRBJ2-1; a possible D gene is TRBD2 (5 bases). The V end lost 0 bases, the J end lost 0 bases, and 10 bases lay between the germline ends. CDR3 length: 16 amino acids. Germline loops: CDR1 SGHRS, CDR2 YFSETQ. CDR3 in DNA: TGCGCCAGCAGCTTGGGTCAAACTAGCTCCTACAATGAGCAGTTCTTC. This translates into CASSLGQTSSYNEQFF.

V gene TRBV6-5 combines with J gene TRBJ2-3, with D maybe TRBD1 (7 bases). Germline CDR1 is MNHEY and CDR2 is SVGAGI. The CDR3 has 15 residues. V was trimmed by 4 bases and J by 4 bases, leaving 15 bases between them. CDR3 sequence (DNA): TGTGCCAGCAGTTCCCCCGACAGGGACTCAGATACGCAGTATTTT. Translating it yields CASSSPDRDSDTQYF.

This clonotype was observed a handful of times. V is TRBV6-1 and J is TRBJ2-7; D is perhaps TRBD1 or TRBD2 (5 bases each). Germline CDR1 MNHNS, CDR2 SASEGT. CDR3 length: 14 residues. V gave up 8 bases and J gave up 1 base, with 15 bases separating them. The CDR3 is CASGDGTASYEQYF. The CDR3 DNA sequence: TGTGCCAGCGGGGACGGGACCGCTTCCTACGAGCAGTACTTC.

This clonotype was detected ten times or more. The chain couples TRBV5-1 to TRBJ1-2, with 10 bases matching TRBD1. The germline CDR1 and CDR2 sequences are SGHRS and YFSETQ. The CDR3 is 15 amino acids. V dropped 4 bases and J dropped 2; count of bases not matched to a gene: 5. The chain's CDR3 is CASSPGQGVNYGYTF. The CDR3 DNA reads TGCGCCAGCAGCCCTGGACAGGGGGTGAACTATGGCTACACCTTC.

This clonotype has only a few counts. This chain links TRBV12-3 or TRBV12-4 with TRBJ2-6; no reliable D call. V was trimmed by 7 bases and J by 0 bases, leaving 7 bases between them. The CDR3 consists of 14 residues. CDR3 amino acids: CASIRSSGANVLTF. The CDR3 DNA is TGTGCCAGCATCAGAAGCTCTGGGGCCAACGTCCTGACTTTC.

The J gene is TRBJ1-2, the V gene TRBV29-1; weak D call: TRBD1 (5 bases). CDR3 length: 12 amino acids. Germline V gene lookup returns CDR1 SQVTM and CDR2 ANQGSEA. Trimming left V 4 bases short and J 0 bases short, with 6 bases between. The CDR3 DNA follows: TGCAGCGTTGGACAGACTAACTATGGCTACACCTTC. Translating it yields CSVGQTNYGYTF.

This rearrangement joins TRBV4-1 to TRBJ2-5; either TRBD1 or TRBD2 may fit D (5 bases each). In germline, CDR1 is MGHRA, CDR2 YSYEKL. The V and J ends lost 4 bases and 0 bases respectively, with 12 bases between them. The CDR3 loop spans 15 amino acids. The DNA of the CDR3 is TGCGCCAGCAGCCTCGGGACCAGAAACCAAGAGACCCAGTACTTC. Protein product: CASSLGTRNQETQYF.

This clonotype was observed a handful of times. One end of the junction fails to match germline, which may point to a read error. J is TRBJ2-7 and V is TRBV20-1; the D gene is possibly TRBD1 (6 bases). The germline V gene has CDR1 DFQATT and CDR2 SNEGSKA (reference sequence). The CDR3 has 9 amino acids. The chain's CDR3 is CSLVPGQTF. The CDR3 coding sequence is TGCAGTCTAGTTCCGGGACAAACGTTC.

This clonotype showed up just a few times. Here the CDR3 reads CASSSGLAGGPRTSSYNEQFF. CDR3 in DNA: TGCGCCAGCAGCTCCGGACTAGCGGGAGGACCCAGGACGAGCTCCTACAATGAGCAGTTCTTC. This sequence joins TRBV5-1 and TRBJ2-1, with TRBD2 identical over 14 bases. This CDR3 spans 21 amino acids. Germline assignment: CDR1 SGHRS and CDR2 YFSETQ. Trimming cost V 3 bases and J 0 bases; bases outside gene matches: 14.

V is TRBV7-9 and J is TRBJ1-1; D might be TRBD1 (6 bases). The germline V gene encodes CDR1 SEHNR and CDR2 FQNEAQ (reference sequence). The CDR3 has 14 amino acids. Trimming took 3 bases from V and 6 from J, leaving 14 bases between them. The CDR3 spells CASSLAGAQPEAFF. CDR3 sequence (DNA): TGTGCCAGCAGCTTGGCAGGGGCCCAACCTGAAGCTTTCTTT.

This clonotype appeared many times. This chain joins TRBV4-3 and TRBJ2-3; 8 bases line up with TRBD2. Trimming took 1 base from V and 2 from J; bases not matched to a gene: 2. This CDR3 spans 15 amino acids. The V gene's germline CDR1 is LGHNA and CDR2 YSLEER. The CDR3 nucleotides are TGCGCCAGCAGCCAAGGACTAGCGTTCACAGATACGCAGTATTTT. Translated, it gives CASSQGLAFTDTQYF.

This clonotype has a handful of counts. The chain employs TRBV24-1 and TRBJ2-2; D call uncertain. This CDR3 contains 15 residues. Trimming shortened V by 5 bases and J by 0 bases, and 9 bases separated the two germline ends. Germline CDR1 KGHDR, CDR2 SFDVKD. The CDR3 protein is CATSGRIANTGELFF. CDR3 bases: TGTGCCACCAGTGGCCGCATCGCGAACACCGGGGAGCTGTTTTTT.

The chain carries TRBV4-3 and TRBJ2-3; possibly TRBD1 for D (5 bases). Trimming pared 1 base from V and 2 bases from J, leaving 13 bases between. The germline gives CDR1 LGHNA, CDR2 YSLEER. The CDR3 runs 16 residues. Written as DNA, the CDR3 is TGCGCCAGCAGCCAAGGGAGTAGGGGATACACAGATACGCAGTATTTT. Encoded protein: CASSQGSRGYTDTQYF.